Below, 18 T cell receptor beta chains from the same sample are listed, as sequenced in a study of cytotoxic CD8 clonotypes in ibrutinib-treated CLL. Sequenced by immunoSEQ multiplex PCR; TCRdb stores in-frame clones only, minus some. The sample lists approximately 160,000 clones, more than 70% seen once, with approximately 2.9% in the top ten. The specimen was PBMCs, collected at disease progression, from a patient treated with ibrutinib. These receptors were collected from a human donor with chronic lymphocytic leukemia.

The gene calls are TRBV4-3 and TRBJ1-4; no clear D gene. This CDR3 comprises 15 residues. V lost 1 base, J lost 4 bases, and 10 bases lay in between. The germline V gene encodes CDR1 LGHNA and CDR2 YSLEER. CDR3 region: CASSQVGPSNEKLFF. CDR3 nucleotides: TGCGCCAGCAGCCAAGTAGGACCGAGTAATGAAAAACTGTTTTTT.

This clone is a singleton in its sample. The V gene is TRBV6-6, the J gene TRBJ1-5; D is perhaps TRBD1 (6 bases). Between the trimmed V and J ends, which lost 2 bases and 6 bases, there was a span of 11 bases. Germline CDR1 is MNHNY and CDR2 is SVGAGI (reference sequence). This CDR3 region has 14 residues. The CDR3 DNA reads TGTGCCAGCAGTTACCCGGGGGGCGTTCAGCCCCAGCATTTT. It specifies CASSYPGGVQPQHF.

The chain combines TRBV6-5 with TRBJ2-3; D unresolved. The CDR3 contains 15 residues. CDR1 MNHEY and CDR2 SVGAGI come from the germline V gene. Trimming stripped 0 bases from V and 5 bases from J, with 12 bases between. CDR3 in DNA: TGTGCCAGCAGTTACTCCTTGGAAAAGGGAGATACGCAGTATTTT. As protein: CASSYSLEKGDTQYF.

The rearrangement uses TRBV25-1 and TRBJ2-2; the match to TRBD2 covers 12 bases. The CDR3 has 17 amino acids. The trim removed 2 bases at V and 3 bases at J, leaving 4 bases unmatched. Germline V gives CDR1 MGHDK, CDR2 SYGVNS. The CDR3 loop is CASSEIPSGRDTGELFF. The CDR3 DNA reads TGTGCCAGCAGTGAAATCCCTAGCGGGAGGGACACCGGGGAGCTGTTTTTT.

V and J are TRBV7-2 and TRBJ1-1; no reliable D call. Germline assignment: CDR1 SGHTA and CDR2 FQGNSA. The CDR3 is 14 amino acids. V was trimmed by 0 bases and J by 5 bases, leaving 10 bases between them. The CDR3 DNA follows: TGTGCCAGCAGCTTAGCTGGAGTTAAGACTGAAGCTTTCTTT. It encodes CASSLAGVKTEAFF.

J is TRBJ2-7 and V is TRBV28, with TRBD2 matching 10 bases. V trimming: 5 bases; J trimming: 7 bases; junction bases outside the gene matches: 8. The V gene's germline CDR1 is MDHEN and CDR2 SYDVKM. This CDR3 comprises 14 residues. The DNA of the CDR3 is TGTGCCAGCAGTGTCCTAGCGGGAGCGGGAGAGCAGTACTTC. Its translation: CASSVLAGAGEQYF.

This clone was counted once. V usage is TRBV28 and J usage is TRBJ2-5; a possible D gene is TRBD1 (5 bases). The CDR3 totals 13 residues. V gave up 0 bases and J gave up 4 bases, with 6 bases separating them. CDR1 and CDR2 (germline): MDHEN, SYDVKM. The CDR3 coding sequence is TGTGCCAGCAGTTTATGGCAGGGAGAGACCCAGTACTTC. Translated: CASSLWQGETQYF.

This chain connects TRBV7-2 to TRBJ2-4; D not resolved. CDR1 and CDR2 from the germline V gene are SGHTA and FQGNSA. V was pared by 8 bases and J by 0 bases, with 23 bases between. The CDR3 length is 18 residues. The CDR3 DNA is TGTGCCAGCGGCGCTTATCCCCCTACCTTCCGAGCCAAAAACATTCAGTACTTC. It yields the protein CASGAYPPTFRAKNIQYF.

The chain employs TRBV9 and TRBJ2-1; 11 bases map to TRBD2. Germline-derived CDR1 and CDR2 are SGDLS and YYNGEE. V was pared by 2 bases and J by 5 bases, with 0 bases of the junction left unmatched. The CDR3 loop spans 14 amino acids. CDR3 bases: TGTGCCAGCAGCGTGACTAGCGGGAACAATGAGCAGTTCTTC. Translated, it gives CASSVTSGNNEQFF.

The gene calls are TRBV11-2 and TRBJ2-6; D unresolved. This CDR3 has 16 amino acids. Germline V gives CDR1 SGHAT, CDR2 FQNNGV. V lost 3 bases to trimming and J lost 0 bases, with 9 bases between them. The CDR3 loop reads CASSFAVLSGANVLTF. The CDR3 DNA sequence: TGTGCCAGCAGCTTCGCCGTCCTCTCTGGGGCCAACGTCCTGACTTTC.

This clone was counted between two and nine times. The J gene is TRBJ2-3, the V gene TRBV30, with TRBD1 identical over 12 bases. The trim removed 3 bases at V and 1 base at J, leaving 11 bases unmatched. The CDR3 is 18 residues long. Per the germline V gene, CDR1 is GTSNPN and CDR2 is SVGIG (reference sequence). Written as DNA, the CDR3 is TGTGCCTGGAGCCGACTAAGGGGGACAGGGGGCGGCACAGATACGCAGTATTTT. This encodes CAWSRLRGTGGGTDTQYF. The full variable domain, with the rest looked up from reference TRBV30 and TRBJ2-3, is SQTIHQWPATLVQPVGSPLSLECTVEGTSNPNLYWYRQAAGRGLQLLFYSVGIGQISSEVPQNLSASRPQDRQFILSSKKLLLSDSGFYLCAWSRLRGTGGGTDTQYFGPGTRLTVL.

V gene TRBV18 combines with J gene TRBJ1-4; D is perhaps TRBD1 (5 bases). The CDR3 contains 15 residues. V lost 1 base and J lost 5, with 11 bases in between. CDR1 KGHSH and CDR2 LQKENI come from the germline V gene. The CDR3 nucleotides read TGTGCCAGCTCACCACTCGGGGGAGGAAATGAAAAACTGTTTTTT. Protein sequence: CASSPLGGGNEKLFF.

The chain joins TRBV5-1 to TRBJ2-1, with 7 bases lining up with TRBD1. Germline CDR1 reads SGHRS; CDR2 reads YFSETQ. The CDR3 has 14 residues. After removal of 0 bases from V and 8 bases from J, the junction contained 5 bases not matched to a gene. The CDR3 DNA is TGCGCCAGCAGCTTGGTGACAGGGTCGGATGAGCAGTTCTTC. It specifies CASSLVTGSDEQFF.

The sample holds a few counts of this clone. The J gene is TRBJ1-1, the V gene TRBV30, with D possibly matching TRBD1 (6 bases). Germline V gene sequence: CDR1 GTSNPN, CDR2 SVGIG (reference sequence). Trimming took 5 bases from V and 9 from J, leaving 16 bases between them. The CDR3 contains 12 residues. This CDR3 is CAWGPSGEKAFF. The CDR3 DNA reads TGTGCCTGGGGCCCATCAGGGGAGAAAGCTTTCTTT.

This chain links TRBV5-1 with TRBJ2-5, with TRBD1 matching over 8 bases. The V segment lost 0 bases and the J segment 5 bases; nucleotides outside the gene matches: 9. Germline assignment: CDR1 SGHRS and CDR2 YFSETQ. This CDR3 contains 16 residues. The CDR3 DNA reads TGCGCCAGCAGCTTGGGGACAGGGACCCTAATGGAGACCCAGTACTTC. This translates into CASSLGTGTLMETQYF.

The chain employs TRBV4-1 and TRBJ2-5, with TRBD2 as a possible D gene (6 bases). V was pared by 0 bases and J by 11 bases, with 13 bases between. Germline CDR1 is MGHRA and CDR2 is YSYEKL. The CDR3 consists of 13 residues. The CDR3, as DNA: TGCGCCAGCAGCCAAGATTTTGCGGGGTTTCAGTACTTC. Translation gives CASSQDFAGFQYF.

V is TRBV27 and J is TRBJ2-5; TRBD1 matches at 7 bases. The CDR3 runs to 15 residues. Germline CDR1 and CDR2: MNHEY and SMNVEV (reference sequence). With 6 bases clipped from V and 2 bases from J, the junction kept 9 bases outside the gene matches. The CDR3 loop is CASRKTQGWQETQYF. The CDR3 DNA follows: TGTGCCAGCAGAAAAACACAGGGGTGGCAAGAGACCCAGTACTTC.

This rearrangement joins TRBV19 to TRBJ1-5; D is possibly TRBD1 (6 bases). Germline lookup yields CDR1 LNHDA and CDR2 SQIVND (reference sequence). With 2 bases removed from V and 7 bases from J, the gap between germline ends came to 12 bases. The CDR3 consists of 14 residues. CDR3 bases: TGTGCCAGTAGTATAAGGCAGGGGAACCAGCCCCAGCATTTT. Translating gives CASSIRQGNQPQHF.